This T cell receptor beta chain is from a study of human T cells and chemical hapten exposure. Study-level information: The study lasted 20 to 25 weeks, and patients were dosed weekly with diphenylcyclopropenone on the scalp throughout.

The time point here: patch test 1, 2 weeks after DPC sensitization. Treatment indicated: therapeutic diphenylcyclopropenone sensitization with weekly scalp DPC. TCRdb independently ran MiXCR on the RACE reads; one entry per CDR3 protein. This sample has around 340,000 distinct CDR3 sequences, with approximately 6.9% found just once. CDR3 length equals 12 residues. The V end lost 4 bases, the J end lost 3 bases, and 4 bases lay between the germline ends. The sequencing here drew on whole blood, taken in connection with sensitization to the hapten diphenylcyclopropenone (DPC). This TCR was recovered from a woman aged 18 to 35 with alopecia areata. Some clones in this sample may be carry-over from other donors' samples. This chain uses TRBV12-3 or TRBV12-4 with TRBJ1-3; D is unresolved. The CDR3 sequence: CASSYVGNTIYF. Written as DNA, the CDR3 is TGTGCCAGCAGTTATGTTGGAAACACCATATATTTT.